The TCR beta chain described here comes from a study of blood T cells in healthy people across ages. Study background: The template switching approach captured approximately one barcoded beta molecule for every two T cells.

The CDR3 extends over 13 amino acids. V was pared by 4 bases and J by 5 bases, with 9 bases between. Looked up from germline, CDR1 is LNHDA and CDR2 is SQIVND (reference sequence). Then a second PCR, running roughly 6 to 12 cycles, was carried out with a sample-barcoded 5' primer and a J-beta primer mix. One entry per CDR3 protein, called by TCRdb with MiXCR from the 5' RACE reads. The table includes hundreds of thousands of distinct CDR3 sequences, 36% detected once. The people who gave samples were healthy Caucasians from Russia, aged roughly 6 to 90. This rearrangement joins TRBV19 to TRBJ2-1; the D gene is possibly TRBD2 (5 bases). This TCR was sampled from a man aged 18 to 35 in good health. The sequenced sample consisted of blood. In nucleotides, the CDR3 is TGTGCCAGTAGTAGCTGGGGAGACAATGAGCAGTTCTTC. Its translation: CASSSWGDNEQFF.